A single sample gave rise to the 23 T cell receptor beta chains below, sequenced in a study of shared clonotypes between healthy human individuals. Selected positively for CCR7 and CD45RO-negative, naive CD8 cells excluded terminally differentiated effector memory CD45RA+ cells. Measured with immunoSEQ multiplex PCR; TCRdb has only the in-frame clones, and not every one. Of about 550,000 clones in the sample, just under 97% were seen once. The sequencing input was naive CD8+ T cells sorted from blood. The receptors here all came from a woman aged 25-40 years in good health.

For this clone: The junction departs from the called germline gene at one end, perhaps through a read error. The V gene is TRBV7-2, the J gene TRBJ2-1; TRBD2 aligns across 12 bases. Germline assignment: CDR1 SGHTA and CDR2 FQGNSA. CDR3 length: 15 amino acids. The CDR3 bases are TGTGCCAGCAGCCTAGCGGGAGGGCCTCTTAATGAGCAGTTCTTC. It encodes CASSLAGGPLNEQFF.

J is TRBJ2-1 and V is TRBV5-4; 9 bases are a match to TRBD2. This CDR3 contains 18 residues. Looked up from germline, CDR1 is SGHNT and CDR2 is YYREEE (reference sequence). The V segment lost 2 bases and the J segment 5 bases; nucleotides outside the gene matches: 14. CDR3 coding DNA: TGTGCCAGCAGCTTAAAGGCAGGAGCGGCGGGAGGGGACAATGAGCAGTTCTTC. Its protein product is CASSLKAGAAGGDNEQFF. Based on the CDR3 plus reference TRBV5-4 and TRBJ2-1, the full variable domain is ETGVTQSPTHLIKTRGQQVTLRCSSQSGHNTVSWYQQALGQGPQFIFQYYREEENGRGNFPPRFSGLQFPNYSSELNVNALELDDSALYLCASSLKAGAAGGDNEQFFGPGTRLTVL.

The rearrangement joins TRBV5-4 to TRBJ1-3; 10 bases line up with TRBD1. The length of the CDR3 is 15 residues. The junction had 2 bases not matched to a gene; V was cut back by 4 bases and J by 1 base. CDR1 and CDR2 from the germline V gene are SGHNT and YYREEE (reference sequence). The CDR3 spells CASSRDRGSGNTIYF. The CDR3 region has the DNA TGTGCCAGCAGCCGGGACAGGGGTTCTGGAAACACCATATATTTT. The whole variable domain, filled in from reference TRBV5-4 and TRBJ1-3, reads ETGVTQSPTHLIKTRGQQVTLRCSSQSGHNTVSWYQQALGQGPQFIFQYYREEENGRGNFPPRFSGLQFPNYSSELNVNALELDDSALYLCASSRDRGSGNTIYFGEGSWLTVV.

The V and J genes are TRBV19 and TRBJ2-1, with 12 bases lining up with TRBD1. This CDR3 region has 16 residues. V shed 4 bases, J shed 7 bases, and the junction held 8 bases outside the gene matches. Germline CDR1 LNHDA, CDR2 SQIVND (reference sequence). The DNA of the CDR3 is TGTGCCAGTAGTAGCTGGGACAGGGGGCTCGGTAATGAGCAGTTCTTC. Protein product: CASSSWDRGLGNEQFF. Complete variable domain (other parts from reference TRBV19 and TRBJ2-1): DGGITQSPKYLFRKEGQNVTLSCEQNLNHDAMYWYRQDPGQGLRLIYYSQIVNDFQKGDIAEGYSVSREKKESFPLTVTSAQKNPTAFYLCASSSWDRGLGNEQFFGPGTRLTVL.

The CDR3, as DNA: TGTGCCAGTGCCACAGGGGCCCCCTACGAGCAGTACTTC. Its protein is CASATGAPYEQYF. The V call is TRBV6-1, the J call TRBJ2-7; the match to TRBD1 covers 7 bases. The CDR3 extends over 13 amino acids. Germline V CDR1 and CDR2: MNHNS, SASEGT. Germline trimming cut 9 bases from V and 2 bases from J; bases unmatched to any gene: 7.

The DNA for the CDR3 is TGTGCCAGCAGCTTAGCTCGAGGGACTAGCGGGAGTACGGAGCCCCCACGGAATGAGCAGTTCTTC. It yields the protein CASSLARGTSGSTEPPRNEQFF. V usage is TRBV7-6 and J usage is TRBJ2-1; the match to TRBD2 covers 14 bases. Germline loops: CDR1 SGHVS, CDR2 FNYEAQ. With V trimmed by 0 bases and J by 7 bases, 20 bases remained unmatched. The CDR3 totals 22 residues.

CDR3 sequence: CASSLWTVRTTTSYEQYF. CDR3 sequence (DNA): TGTGCCAGCAGTTTATGGACAGTTCGGACTACCACTTCCTACGAGCAGTACTTC. The chain carries TRBV28 and TRBJ2-7, with D perhaps TRBD2 (6 bases). The germline V gene has CDR1 MDHEN and CDR2 SYDVKM. V lost 0 bases and J lost 1, with 19 bases in between. The CDR3 is 18 amino acids.

This chain joins TRBV25-1 and TRBJ2-7; the D gene could be TRBD1 or TRBD2 (5 bases each). Per the germline V gene, CDR1 is MGHDK and CDR2 is SYGVNS. V was shortened by 7 bases and J by 4 bases, with 17 bases between the two germline ends. This CDR3 is built from 14 residues. DNA for the CDR3: TGTGCCAGCACCGCTACCCCTGGGGGATACGAGCAGTACTTC. This gives the protein CASTATPGGYEQYF.

The V call is TRBV28, the J call TRBJ1-1, with no clear D. The germline CDR1 and CDR2 sequences are MDHEN and SYDVKM. The CDR3 has 13 amino acids. V was pared by 7 bases and J by 0 bases, with 9 bases between. The CDR3 protein is CASKHSMNTEAFF. The CDR3 DNA reads TGTGCCAGCAAGCACAGTATGAACACTGAAGCTTTCTTT.

This sequence joins TRBV7-6 and TRBJ2-1, with TRBD2 matching over 8 bases. From germline, CDR1 is SGHVS and CDR2 FNYEAQ. This CDR3 has 15 amino acids. The junction had 6 bases not matched to a gene; V was cut back by 5 bases and J by 3 bases. The CDR3 nucleotides read TGTGCCAGCAGCCTAAGACTAGCGAGCTACAATGAGCAGTTCTTC. Translating it yields CASSLRLASYNEQFF.

This chain links TRBV13 with TRBJ1-3; no definite D call. This CDR3 is 14 amino acids long. CDR1 PRHDT and CDR2 FYEKMQ come from the germline V gene (reference sequence). V shed 5 bases and J shed 3 bases, with 11 bases lying between them. The CDR3 sequence: CASSTGSLGNTIYF. The CDR3 region has the DNA TGTGCCAGCAGCACCGGGAGCCTTGGAAACACCATATATTTT. Supplemented by reference TRBV13 and TRBJ1-3, the full variable domain reads AAGVIQSPRHLIKEKRETATLKCYPIPRHDTVYWYQQGPGQDPQFLISFYEKMQSDKGSIPDRFSAQQFSDYHSELNMSSLELGDSALYFCASSTGSLGNTIYFGEGSWLTVV.

The gene calls are TRBV10-3 and TRBJ2-2; 7 nucleotides match TRBD2. V trimming: 8 bases; J trimming: 6 bases; junction bases outside the gene matches: 12. The CDR3 consists of 15 residues. The germline CDR1 and CDR2 sequences are ENHRY and SYGVKD. CDR3 amino acids: CAIPWGGYSAGELFF. DNA of the CDR3: TGTGCCATCCCCTGGGGGGGGTATTCGGCCGGGGAGCTGTTTTTT.

V usage is TRBV7-9 and J usage is TRBJ1-1, with a possible D match to TRBD1 (5 bases). The V and J ends lost 1 base and 11 bases respectively, with 8 bases between them. Germline CDR1 is SEHNR and CDR2 is FQNEAQ (reference sequence). There are 11 residues in the CDR3. The CDR3 DNA follows: TGTGCCAGCAGCTTAGAGGGGTCGGCTTTCTTT. Encoded protein: CASSLEGSAFF.

The chain is built from TRBV10-3 and TRBJ2-3; perhaps TRBD2 as D (5 bases). Trimming pared 3 bases from V and 4 bases from J, leaving 11 bases between. CDR3 length equals 14 residues. Per germline, CDR1 ENHRY and CDR2 SYGVKD. The CDR3 spells CAISDPSPPDTQYF. The CDR3 bases are TGTGCCATCAGTGACCCTAGCCCCCCAGATACGCAGTATTTT.

This chain connects TRBV7-6 to TRBJ2-5; 7 bases agree with TRBD1. The end of the DNA aligns better with TRBJ2-7, so the J call may be wrong. This CDR3 comprises 13 residues. Per germline, CDR1 SGHVS and CDR2 FNYEAQ. CDR3 in amino acids: CASSRDSSYEQYF. The DNA of the CDR3 is TGTGCCAGCAGCCGGGACAGCAGCTACGAGCAGTACTTC.

V usage is TRBV6-1 and J usage is TRBJ1-2; D remains unclear. Germline lookup yields CDR1 MNHNS and CDR2 SASEGT. Trimming cost V 3 bases and J 1 base, with 3 bases left between them. The CDR3 length is 12 residues. The CDR3 nucleotides read TGTGCCAGCAGTGACGGTAACTATGGCTACACCTTC. Translated, it gives CASSDGNYGYTF.

J is TRBJ2-1 and V is TRBV5-6, with 9 bases that match TRBD2. CDR1 is SGHDT, CDR2 YYEEEE, per germline. The CDR3 contains 16 residues. V was pared by 3 bases and J by 7 bases, with 11 bases of the junction left unmatched. The CDR3 nucleotides read TGTGCCAGCAGCTCCACCGGGACTAGCCTACCAAATGAGCAGTTCTTC. Its protein is CASSSTGTSLPNEQFF.

This clone was counted between two and nine times. CDR3 amino acids: CASGTPEAFF. The CDR3, as DNA: TGCGCCAGCGGGACACCTGAAGCTTTCTTT. The chain employs TRBV10-2 and TRBJ1-1, with D tentatively TRBD1 (6 bases). The CDR3 extends over 10 amino acids. V was pared by 8 bases and J by 6 bases, with 7 bases between. CDR1 WSHSY and CDR2 SAAADI come from the germline V gene.

CDR3 nucleotides: TGTGCCACCGCAGGAGAGCAAGAGACCCAGTACTTC. Residues: CATAGEQETQYF. The V and J genes are TRBV5-4 and TRBJ2-5; D gene uncertain. Looked up from germline, CDR1 is SGHNT and CDR2 is YYREEE (reference sequence). The V gene lost 9 bases and the J gene lost 2 bases, with 11 bases spanning the gap. CDR3 length: 12 residues.

The V gene is TRBV7-9, the J gene TRBJ1-2, with 9 bases aligning to TRBD1. V was pared by 4 bases and J by 4 bases, with 7 bases of the junction left unmatched. This CDR3 contains 15 residues. The germline gives CDR1 SEHNR, CDR2 FQNEAQ (reference sequence). The CDR3 nucleotides are TGTGCCAGCAGCTCCGGGACAGGGATCAGCTATGGCTACACCTTC. Translation: CASSSGTGISYGYTF.

The chain combines TRBV7-9 with TRBJ2-7; the D call may be TRBD1 or TRBD2 (5 bases each). This CDR3 region has 15 residues. The ends were cut back, 6 bases at V and 1 base at J, with 16 bases in the middle. From germline, CDR1 is SEHNR and CDR2 FQNEAQ (reference sequence). CDR3 sequence: CASRQNGAPSYEQYF. The CDR3 DNA reads as TGTGCCAGCAGGCAAAACGGGGCGCCGTCCTACGAGCAGTACTTC.

The chain recombines TRBV28 with TRBJ2-2, with no clear D. V lost 3 bases and J lost 0, with 23 bases in between. CDR3 length: 20 residues. CDR1 MDHEN and CDR2 SYDVKM come from the germline V gene. Written as DNA, the CDR3 is TGTGCCAGCAGTTTCTATATGGTGAGATTGCGGCCCGCGAACACCGGGGAGCTGTTTTTT. Translation: CASSFYMVRLRPANTGELFF.

The V and J genes are TRBV5-4 and TRBJ1-1; possible D gene TRBD1, 5 bases. Germline assignment: CDR1 SGHNT and CDR2 YYREEE (reference sequence). The length of the CDR3 is 12 residues. Trimming removed 4 bases at V and 2 bases at J, with 6 bases between. The CDR3 loop is CASSRDNTEAFF. Here the CDR3 DNA reads TGTGCCAGCAGCCGGGACAACACTGAAGCTTTCTTT. The entire variable domain, with the rest obtained from reference TRBV5-4 and TRBJ1-1, is as follows: ETGVTQSPTHLIKTRGQQVTLRCSSQSGHNTVSWYQQALGQGPQFIFQYYREEENGRGNFPPRFSGLQFPNYSSELNVNALELDDSALYLCASSRDNTEAFFGQGTRLTVV.